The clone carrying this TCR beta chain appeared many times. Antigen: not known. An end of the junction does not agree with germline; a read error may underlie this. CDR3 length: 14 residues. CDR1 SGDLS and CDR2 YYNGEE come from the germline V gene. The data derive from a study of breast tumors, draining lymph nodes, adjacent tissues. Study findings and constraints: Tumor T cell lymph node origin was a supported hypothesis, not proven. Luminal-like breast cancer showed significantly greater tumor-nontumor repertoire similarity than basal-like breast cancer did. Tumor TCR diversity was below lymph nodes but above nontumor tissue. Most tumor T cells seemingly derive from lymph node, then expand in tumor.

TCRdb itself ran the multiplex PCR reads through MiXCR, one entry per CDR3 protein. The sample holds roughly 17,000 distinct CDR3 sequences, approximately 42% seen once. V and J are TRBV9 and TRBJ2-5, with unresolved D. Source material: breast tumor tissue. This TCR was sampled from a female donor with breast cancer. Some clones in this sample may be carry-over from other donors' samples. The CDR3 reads CASSIRSAGETQSF. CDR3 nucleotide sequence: TGTGCCAGCAGCATCCGGAGTGCCGGAGAGACCCAGTCCTTC.